This entry features one TCR beta chain sequence. Other nucleotide sequences in the sample specify the same CDR3. Profiling relied on immunoSEQ multiplex PCR, and the TCRdb table lists in-frame clones only, not all of them. The sample shows hundreds of thousands of clones, approximately 87% of them seen only once. This sample stems from a study of shared T cell receptors in the human thymus. There are 14 residues in the CDR3. After removal of 3 bases from V and 3 bases from J, the junction contained 3 bases not matched to a gene. CDR1 and CDR2 (germline): SGHRS, YFSETQ. The same specimen was also included in a second study, on human thymus T cells.

The rearrangement joins TRBV5-1 to TRBJ1-1; TRBD1 agrees at 9 bases. Sequencing was carried out using thymocytes. This TCR was sampled from a boy under two years old with a congenital heart defect. The CDR3 protein is CASSSGQGDTEAFF. The CDR3 nucleotides read TGCGCCAGCAGCTCGGGACAGGGAGACACTGAAGCTTTCTTT.